This T cell receptor beta chain emerged from a study of cytomegalovirus exposure and HLA in healthy donors. Study at large: Across a few hundred genotyped donors, 65% to 90% landed in the Caucasian-associated ancestry cluster. Findings and limits, study-wide: Cytomegalovirus association was assigned to about 150 TCR beta chains. TCR beta sequences numbering roughly 18,000 were associated with HLA alleles at 0.05 false discovery rate in a later analysis.

On this clone itself: The antigen is not known.

V was clipped by 10 bases and J by 7 bases; unmatched bases: 16. CDR3 size: 15 residues. Germline CDR1 is MDHEN and CDR2 is SYDVKM. With 60 Vbeta and 13 Jbeta primers, the PCR was carried out. Original data processing: Later work found tens of millions of unique TCR beta chains, with 9 million to 13 million shared. The data were produced by immunoSEQ multiplex PCR, yet TCRdb's version contains in-frame clones alone and is incomplete. For V, J and clone size, that table is used; D and trimming come from the DNA. The profile shows 270,000 or so clones, about nine tenths of them singletons. Material for sequencing was PBMCs. This receptor was obtained from a girl aged 2-10 years in good health and CMV-seronegative. The V and J genes are TRBV28 and TRBJ2-5; 9 bases map to TRBD2. The CDR3 is CAITKGLAGKVTQYF. In DNA form, the CDR3 reads TGTGCCATCACAAAGGGACTAGCAGGCAAGGTGACCCAGTACTTC. The variable domain in full, completed from reference TRBV28 and TRBJ2-5, reads DVKVTQSSRYLVKRTGEKVFLECVQDMDHENMFWYRQDPGLGLRLIYFSYDVKMKEKGDIPEGYSVSREKKERFSLILESASTNQTSMYLCAITKGLAGKVTQYFGPGTRLLVL.